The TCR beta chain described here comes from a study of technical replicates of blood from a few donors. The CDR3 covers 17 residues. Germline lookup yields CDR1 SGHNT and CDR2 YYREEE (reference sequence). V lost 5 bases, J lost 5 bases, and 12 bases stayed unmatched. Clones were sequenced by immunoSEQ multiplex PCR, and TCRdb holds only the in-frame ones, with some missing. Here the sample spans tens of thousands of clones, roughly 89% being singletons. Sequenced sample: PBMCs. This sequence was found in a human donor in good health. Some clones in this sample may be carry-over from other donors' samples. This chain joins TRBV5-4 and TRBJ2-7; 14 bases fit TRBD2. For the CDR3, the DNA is TGTGCCAGCAGTTCCGGGACTAGCGGGAGTTTCGCACACGAGCAGTACTTC. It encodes CASSSGTSGSFAHEQYF. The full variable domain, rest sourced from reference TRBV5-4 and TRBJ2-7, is ETGVTQSPTHLIKTRGQQVTLRCSSQSGHNTVSWYQQALGQGPQFIFQYYREEENGRGNFPPRFSGLQFPNYSSELNVNALELDDSALYLCASSSGTSGSFAHEQYFGPGTRLTVT.